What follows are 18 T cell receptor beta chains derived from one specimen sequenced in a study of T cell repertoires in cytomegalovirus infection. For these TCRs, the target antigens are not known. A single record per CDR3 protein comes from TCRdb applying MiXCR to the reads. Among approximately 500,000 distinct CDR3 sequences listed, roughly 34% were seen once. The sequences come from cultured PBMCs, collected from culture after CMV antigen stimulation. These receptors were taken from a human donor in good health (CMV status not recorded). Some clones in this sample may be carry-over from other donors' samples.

CDR3 sequence reads: CAISEDPTAHADTQYF. DNA for the CDR3: TGTGCCATCAGCGAAGACCCTACAGCGCACGCAGATACGCAGTATTTT. The rearrangement uses TRBV10-3 and TRBJ2-3; no reliable D call. The V gene's germline CDR1 is ENHRY and CDR2 SYGVKD. CDR3 length: 16 amino acids. With 6 bases removed from V and 4 bases from J, the gap between germline ends came to 20 bases.

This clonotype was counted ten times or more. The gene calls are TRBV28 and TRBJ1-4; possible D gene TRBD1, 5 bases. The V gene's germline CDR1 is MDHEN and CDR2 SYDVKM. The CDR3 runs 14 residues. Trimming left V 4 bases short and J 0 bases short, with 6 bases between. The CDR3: CASSSTATNEKLFF. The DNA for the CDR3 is TGTGCCAGCAGTTCGACAGCAACTAATGAAAAACTGTTTTTT.

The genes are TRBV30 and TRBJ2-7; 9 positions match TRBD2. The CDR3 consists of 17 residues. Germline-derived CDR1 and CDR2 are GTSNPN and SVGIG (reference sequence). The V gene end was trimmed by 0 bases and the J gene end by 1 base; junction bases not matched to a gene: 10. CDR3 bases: TGTGCCTGGAGTGTACGTAGTAGCGGGAGATCTTCCTACGAGCAGTACTTC. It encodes CAWSVRSSGRSSYEQYF.

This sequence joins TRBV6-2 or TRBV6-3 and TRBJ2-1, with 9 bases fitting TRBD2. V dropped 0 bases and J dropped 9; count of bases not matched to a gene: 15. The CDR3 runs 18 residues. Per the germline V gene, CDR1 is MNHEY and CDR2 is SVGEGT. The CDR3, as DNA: TGTGCCAGCAGTTACTCGAGGGGGGGCGGGAGGGCCCGCCTTGAGCAGTTCTTC. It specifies CASSYSRGGGRARLEQFF.

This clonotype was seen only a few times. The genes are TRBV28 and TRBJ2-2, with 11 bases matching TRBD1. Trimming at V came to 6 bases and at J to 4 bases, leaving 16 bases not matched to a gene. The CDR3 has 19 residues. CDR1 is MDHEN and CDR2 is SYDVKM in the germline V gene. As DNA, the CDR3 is TGTGCCAGCAGACCGGACAGGGGGCGCGCCCGGTCGGTCACCGGGGAGCTGTTTTTT. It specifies CASRPDRGRARSVTGELFF.

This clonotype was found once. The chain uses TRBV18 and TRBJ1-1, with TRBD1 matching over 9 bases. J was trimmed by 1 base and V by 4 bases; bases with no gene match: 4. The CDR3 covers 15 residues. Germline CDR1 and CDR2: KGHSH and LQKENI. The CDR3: CASSRSDRGNTEAFF. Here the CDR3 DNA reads TGTGCCAGCTCACGATCGGACAGGGGGAACACTGAAGCTTTCTTT.

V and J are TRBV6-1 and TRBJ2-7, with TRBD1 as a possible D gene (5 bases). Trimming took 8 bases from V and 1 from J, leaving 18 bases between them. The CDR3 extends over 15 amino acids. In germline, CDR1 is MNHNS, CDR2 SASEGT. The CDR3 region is CASLPQGSKSYEQYV. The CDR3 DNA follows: TGTGCCAGCTTACCTCAGGGAAGTAAGTCCTACGAGCAGTACGTC.

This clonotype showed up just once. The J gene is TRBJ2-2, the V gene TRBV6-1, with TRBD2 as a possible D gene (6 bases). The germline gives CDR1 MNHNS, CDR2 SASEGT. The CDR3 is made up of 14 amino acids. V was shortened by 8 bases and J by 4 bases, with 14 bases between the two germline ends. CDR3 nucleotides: TGTGCCAGCCGGGGGACGACCTTCACCGGGGAGCTGTTTTTT. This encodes CASRGTTFTGELFF.

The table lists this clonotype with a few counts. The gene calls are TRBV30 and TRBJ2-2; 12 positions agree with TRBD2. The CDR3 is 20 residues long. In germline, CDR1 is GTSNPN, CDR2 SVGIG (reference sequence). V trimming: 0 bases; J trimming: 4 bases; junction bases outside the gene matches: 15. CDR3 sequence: CAWSVVGRLAGGPGTGELFF. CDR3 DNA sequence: TGTGCCTGGAGTGTTGTGGGCCGGCTAGCGGGAGGGCCCGGCACCGGGGAGCTGTTTTTT.

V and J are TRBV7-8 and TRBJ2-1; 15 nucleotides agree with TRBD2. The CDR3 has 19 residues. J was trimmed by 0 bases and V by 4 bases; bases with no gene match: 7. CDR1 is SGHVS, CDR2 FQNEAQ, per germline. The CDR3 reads CASSWGGLAGGDSYNEQFF. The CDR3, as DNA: TGTGCCAGCAGCTGGGGGGGACTAGCGGGAGGCGACTCCTACAATGAGCAGTTCTTC.

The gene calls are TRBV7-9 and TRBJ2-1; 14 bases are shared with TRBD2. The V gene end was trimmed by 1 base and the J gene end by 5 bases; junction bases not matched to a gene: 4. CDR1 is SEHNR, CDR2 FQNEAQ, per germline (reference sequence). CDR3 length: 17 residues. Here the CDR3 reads CASSLGGLAGGHNEQFF. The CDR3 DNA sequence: TGTGCCAGCAGCTTAGGAGGACTAGCGGGAGGACACAATGAGCAGTTCTTC.

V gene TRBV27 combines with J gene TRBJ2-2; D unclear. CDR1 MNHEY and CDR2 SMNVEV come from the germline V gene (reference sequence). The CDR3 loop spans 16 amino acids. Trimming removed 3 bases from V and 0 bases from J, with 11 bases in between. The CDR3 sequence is CASSFGGVSNTGELFF. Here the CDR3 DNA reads TGTGCCAGCAGTTTTGGTGGCGTCTCGAACACCGGGGAGCTGTTTTTT.

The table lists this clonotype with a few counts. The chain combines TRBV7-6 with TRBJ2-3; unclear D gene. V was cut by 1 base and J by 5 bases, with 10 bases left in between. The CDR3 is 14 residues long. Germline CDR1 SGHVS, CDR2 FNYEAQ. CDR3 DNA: TGTGCCAGCAGCTTAGAAGGGTGGGGAGATACGCAGTATTTT. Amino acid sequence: CASSLEGWGDTQYF.

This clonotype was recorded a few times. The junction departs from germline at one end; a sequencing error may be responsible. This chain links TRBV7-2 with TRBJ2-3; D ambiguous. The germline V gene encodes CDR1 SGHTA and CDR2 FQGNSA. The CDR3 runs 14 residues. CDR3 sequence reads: CASSYYSRADTQYF. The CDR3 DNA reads TGTGCCAGCAGCTACTACTCCCGTGCAGACACGCAGTATTTT.

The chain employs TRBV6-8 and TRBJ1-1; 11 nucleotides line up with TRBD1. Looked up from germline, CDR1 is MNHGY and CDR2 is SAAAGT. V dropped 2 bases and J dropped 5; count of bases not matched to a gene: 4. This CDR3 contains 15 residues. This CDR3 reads CASSYRTGGRTEAFF. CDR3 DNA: TGTGCCAGCAGTTACCGGACAGGGGGCAGGACTGAAGCTTTCTTT.

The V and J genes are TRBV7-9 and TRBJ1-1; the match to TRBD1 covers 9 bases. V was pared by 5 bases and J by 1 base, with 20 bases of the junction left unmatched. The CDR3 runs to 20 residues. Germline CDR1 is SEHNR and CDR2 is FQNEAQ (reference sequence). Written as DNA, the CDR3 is TGTGCCAGCAGCGCCAACCAAGGACAGGGGACCAAGGGGGCGAACACTGAAGCTTTCTTT. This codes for CASSANQGQGTKGANTEAFF.

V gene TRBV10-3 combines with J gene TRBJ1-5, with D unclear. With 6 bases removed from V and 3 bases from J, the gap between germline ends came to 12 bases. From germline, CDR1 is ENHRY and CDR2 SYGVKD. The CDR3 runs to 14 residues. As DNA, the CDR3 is TGTGCCATCAGAAACGGACGGGACAATCAGCCCCAGCATTTT. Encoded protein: CAIRNGRDNQPQHF.

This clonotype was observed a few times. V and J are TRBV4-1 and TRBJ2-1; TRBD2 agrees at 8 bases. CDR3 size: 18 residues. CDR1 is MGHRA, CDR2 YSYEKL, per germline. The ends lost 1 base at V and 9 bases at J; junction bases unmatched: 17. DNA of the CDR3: TGCGCCAGCAGCCAAGCTTTTGGCGGGAGGAGCCTTTTTGGTGAGCAGTTCTTC. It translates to CASSQAFGGRSLFGEQFF.